Below, 8 T cell receptor beta chains from the same sample are listed, as sequenced in a study of blood T cell repertoires in COVID-19 (dated by TCRdb to about 2020). The library was prepared using the immunoSEQ multiplex PCR assay. Not all clones reach the TCRdb copy of this immuneACCESS table, which keeps in-frame sequences only. Checked studies attribute under half of the gap to unresolved V genes and leave the rest unexplained. The sample table shows about 140,000 clones, and roughly 79% are seen once. Of the sample, roughly 2.9% falls within the top ten clones. Sequencing used PBMCs or T cells enriched from blood (not recorded which). The source of these receptors is a woman aged 50 to 65 who had recovered from COVID-19.

The rearrangement uses TRBV29-1 and TRBJ2-1; a possible D gene is TRBD2 (6 bases). This CDR3 has 14 residues. The germline V and J ends were trimmed by 4 bases and 6 bases, with 16 bases remaining between them. In germline, CDR1 is SQVTM, CDR2 ANQGSEA. The CDR3 loop is CSVGMDYPSNEQFF. The CDR3 nucleotides are TGCAGCGTTGGAATGGACTACCCGAGCAATGAGCAGTTCTTC.

The genes are TRBV6-5 and TRBJ1-1; possible D gene TRBD1, 5 bases. This CDR3 comprises 14 residues. Trimming removed 9 bases at V and 5 bases at J, with 19 bases between. The V gene's germline CDR1 is MNHEY and CDR2 SVGAGI. The CDR3 spells CASRGSGGLTEAFF. DNA of the CDR3: TGTGCCAGTAGAGGGTCCGGGGGTCTGACTGAAGCTTTCTTT.

This clone showed up just once. The chain links TRBV27 to TRBJ1-2; 8 bases are shared with TRBD1. The germline gives CDR1 MNHEY, CDR2 SMNVEV (reference sequence). The CDR3 sequence is 13 residues long. The V and J ends lost 6 bases and 10 bases, in that order; junction bases with no gene match: 10. CDR3 DNA: TGTGCCAGCAGGACAGGGGAAGCGCTTGACTACACCTTC. Translated: CASRTGEALDYTF.

V is TRBV30 and J is TRBJ2-3; possible D gene TRBD2, 5 bases. This CDR3 is built from 13 residues. The V and J ends lost 1 base and 4 bases respectively, with 9 bases between them. Germline CDR1 GTSNPN, CDR2 SVGIG (reference sequence). The CDR3 loop is CAWSEDSADTQYF. CDR3 sequence (DNA): TGTGCCTGGAGTGAGGACTCCGCAGATACGCAGTATTTT.

The chain links TRBV19 to TRBJ1-5, with D uncertain. The V end was cut by 8 bases, the J end by 0 bases, with 20 bases between. The CDR3 runs 17 residues. CDR1 is LNHDA and CDR2 is SQIVND in the germline V gene (reference sequence). The chain's CDR3 is CASSQAYGSLSNQPQHF. CDR3 DNA: TGTGCCAGTTCGCAGGCCTACGGGAGCCTTAGCAATCAGCCCCAGCATTTT.

The gene calls are TRBV6-2 or TRBV6-3 and TRBJ2-7; 7 bases are shared with TRBD2. This CDR3 region has 14 residues. J lost 2 bases, V lost 2 bases, and 3 bases had no gene match. The germline V gene encodes CDR1 MNHEY and CDR2 SVGEGT. The CDR3, as DNA: TGTGCCAGCAGTTACACTAGCGTTACCTACGAGCAGTACTTC. It yields the protein CASSYTSVTYEQYF.

The V call is TRBV4-1, the J call TRBJ1-1, with D possibly being TRBD1 (5 bases). In germline, CDR1 is MGHRA, CDR2 YSYEKL. The V end lost 4 bases, the J end lost 3 bases, and 12 bases lay between the germline ends. This CDR3 spans 14 amino acids. CDR3 amino acids: CASSRGAGYTEAFF. The CDR3 region has the DNA TGCGCCAGCAGCCGGGGTGCAGGGTACACTGAAGCTTTCTTT.

The V call is TRBV5-1, the J call TRBJ2-1; the match to TRBD2 covers 9 bases. The ends lost 3 bases at V and 4 bases at J; junction bases unmatched: 5. Germline V gene sequence: CDR1 SGHRS, CDR2 YFSETQ. This CDR3 comprises 15 residues. CDR3: CASSSVAGDYNEQFF. The CDR3 coding sequence is TGCGCCAGCAGCTCGGTAGCGGGAGATTACAATGAGCAGTTCTTC.